This T cell receptor (beta chain) was sequenced for a study of breast tumors, draining lymph nodes, adjacent tissues (dated by TCRdb to 2016 to 2017). About the investigation overall: Breast cancer patients provided tumor, adjacent nontumor tissue and axillary lymph nodes, and the study compared the TCR beta repertoires across these three sources. The study aimed to assess the relationships and possible T-cell exchange between tumor, surrounding tissue and draining lymph node repertoires in human breast cancer. Study-level results and caveats: Tumor T-cell repertoires showed less diversity than lymph node repertoires and more diversity than nontumor tissue repertoires, and tumor T-cell repertoires showed preferential V and J gene usage. Rather than being directly demonstrated, the conclusion that tumor T cells originate in lymph nodes was presented as consistent with a hypothesis. The data were considered consistent with the idea that most tumor T cells come from the lymph node and then expand in tumor tissue. Tumor and nontumor tissue repertoires were significantly more similar in luminal-like than in basal-like breast cancer.

The axillary draining lymph nodes of breast cancer patients were the source of the lymph node samples. On this clonotype itself: No antigen is known for it. Per-base quality was not reported, and no clone a single base away is much larger than it.

Trimming removed 3 bases from V and 3 bases from J, leaving 14 bases between the germline ends. The germline V gene encodes CDR1 LNHDA and CDR2 SQIVND (reference sequence). The CDR3 holds 15 amino acids from the cysteine to the phenylalanine. Only CDR3 DNA remains: 45 bases, in frame from the first base. Sequenced on an Illumina HiSeq 2000. TCR beta chain libraries were generated by multiplex PCR amplification. High-throughput sequencing was used to analyze the amplified TCR beta chain products. TCRdb cleaned the public reads at Q25 with fastp, built clones with MiXCR and kept in-frame beta chains. One record per CDR3 amino acid sequence lists the most common genes and DNA. The sample table records 100,000 or so distinct CDR3 sequences; roughly 20% of these occur just once. Clones ranked in the top ten supply around 1.3% of the sample.

The receptor was derived from a female donor with breast cancer. Some clones in this sample may be carry-over from other donors' samples. The sequence links TRBV19 to TRBJ1-1, with an unclear D gene assignment. Input material: axillary lymph node tissue. The CDR3 here reads CASSIDGLWDTEAFF. The DNA sequence follows: TGTGCCAGTAGTATTGATGGCTTGTGGGACACTGAAGCTTTCTTT.